This T cell receptor (beta chain) is drawn from a study of cytomegalovirus exposure and HLA in healthy donors. The PCR used 60 Vbeta and 13 Jbeta primers. TCRdb's table, derived via immunoSEQ multiplex PCR, lists solely in-frame clones and lacks some. The profile shows about 130,000 clones, around 80% of them singletons. The sequence derives from a man aged 25-45 years in good health and CMV-seronegative. The sample comprised PBMCs.

This CDR3 is CASSLPQGVAYNEQFF. The CDR3 DNA reads as TGCGCCAGCAGCCTTCCACAGGGAGTCGCCTACAATGAGCAGTTCTTC. The rearrangement joins TRBV5-1 to TRBJ2-1; a possible D gene is TRBD1 (6 bases). The CDR3 length is 16 residues. V was cut by 4 bases and J by 2 bases, with 16 bases left in between. Germline-derived CDR1 and CDR2 are SGHRS and YFSETQ.